The source of this T cell receptor beta chain is a study of CD8 T cells in ankylosing spondylitis. Study results and limitations: Disease-associated clonotypes exhibited CD8+ identity and were relatively infrequent in peripheral blood. The clones that were linked to disease were reported to be significantly enriched in matched synovial fluid samples from ankylosing spondylitis patients. Eight highly homologous variants formed a TCR beta motif that appeared characteristic of ankylosing spondylitis blood.

The germline CDR1 and CDR2 sequences are SGDLS and YYNGEE. This CDR3 has 17 residues. Losses at the gene ends were 4 bases for V and 4 bases for J; bases not matched to a gene: 8. This clonotype has a handful of counts. What it binds is not known. Libraries of TCR beta came from quantitative 5'-RACE with molecular barcodes. Using its own MiXCR run on the 5' RACE reads, TCRdb lists one record per CDR3 protein. The sample has 500,000 to 650,000 distinct CDR3 sequences, roughly 5.2% seen once. This TCR was sampled from a male donor with ankylosing spondylitis. V and J are TRBV9 and TRBJ2-5; 15 bases fit TRBD2. The specimen was blood, either unsorted or a sorted T cell fraction (not recorded which). For the CDR3, the DNA is TGTGCCAGCAGCCCCACCGGGACTAGCGGGGGGTTAGAGACCCAGTACTTC. The encoded protein is CASSPTGTSGGLETQYF. Complete variable domain (other parts from reference TRBV9 and TRBJ2-5): DSGVTQTPKHLITATGQRVTLRCSPRSGDLSVYWYQQSLDQGLQFLIQYYNGEERAKGNILERFSAQQFPDLHSELNLSSLELGDSALYFCASSPTGTSGGLETQYFGPGTRLLVL.